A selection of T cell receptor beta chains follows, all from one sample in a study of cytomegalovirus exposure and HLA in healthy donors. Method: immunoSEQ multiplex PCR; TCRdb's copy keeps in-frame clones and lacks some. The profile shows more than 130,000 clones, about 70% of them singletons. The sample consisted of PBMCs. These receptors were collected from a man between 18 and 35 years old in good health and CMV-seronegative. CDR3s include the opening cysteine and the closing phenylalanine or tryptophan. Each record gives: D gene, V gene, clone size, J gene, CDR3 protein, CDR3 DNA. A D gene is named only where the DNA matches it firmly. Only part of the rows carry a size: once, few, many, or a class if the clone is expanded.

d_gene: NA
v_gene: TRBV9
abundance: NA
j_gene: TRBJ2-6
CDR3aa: CASSPRGQQPSGANVLTF
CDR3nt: TGTGCCAGCAGCCCCCGTGGACAGCAACCCTCTGGGGCCAACGTCCTGACTTTC

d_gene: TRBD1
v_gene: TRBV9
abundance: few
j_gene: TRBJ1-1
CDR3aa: CASSWGQVDTEAFF
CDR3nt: TGTGCCAGCAGCTGGGGACAGGTGGACACTGAAGCTTTCTTT

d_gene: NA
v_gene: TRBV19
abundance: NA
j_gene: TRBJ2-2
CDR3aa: CATALAEENTGELFF
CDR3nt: TGTGCCACTGCTTTAGCGGAGGAGAACACCGGGGAGCTGTTTTTT

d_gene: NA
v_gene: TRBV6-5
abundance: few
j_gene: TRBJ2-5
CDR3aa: CASSSGGASGETQYF
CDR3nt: TGTGCCAGCAGTTCCGGGGGAGCGTCGGGTGAGACCCAGTACTTC

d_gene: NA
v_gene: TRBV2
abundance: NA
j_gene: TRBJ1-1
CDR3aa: CASSRTGIHTEAFF
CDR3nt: TGTGCCAGCAGTCGGACCGGGATACACACTGAAGCTTTCTTT

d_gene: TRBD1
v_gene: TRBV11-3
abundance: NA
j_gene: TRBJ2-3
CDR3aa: CASSPDRERFRTDTQYF
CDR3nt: TGTGCCAGCAGCCCCGACAGGGAAAGGTTCCGAACAGATACGCAGTATTTT

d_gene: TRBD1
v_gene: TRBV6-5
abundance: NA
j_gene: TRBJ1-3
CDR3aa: CASSWGQGNTIYF
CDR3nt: TGTGCCAGCAGTTGGGGACAGGGAAACACCATATATTTT

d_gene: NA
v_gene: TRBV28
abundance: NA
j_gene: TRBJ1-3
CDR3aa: CASNSISGNTIYF
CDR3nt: TGTGCCAGCAACTCCATCTCTGGAAACACCATATATTTT

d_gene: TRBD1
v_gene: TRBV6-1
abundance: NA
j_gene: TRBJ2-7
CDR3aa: CASADPGTGSYEQYF
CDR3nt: TGTGCCAGCGCTGATCCCGGGACAGGATCATACGAGCAGTACTTC

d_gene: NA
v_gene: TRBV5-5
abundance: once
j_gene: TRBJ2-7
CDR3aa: CASSPGHAAYEQYF
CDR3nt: TGTGCCAGCAGCCCTGGACATGCTGCCTACGAGCAGTACTTC

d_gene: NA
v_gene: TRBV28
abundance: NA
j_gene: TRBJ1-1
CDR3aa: CASSQARGSTEAFF
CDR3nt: TGTGCCAGCAGCCAGGCCAGGGGCTCCACTGAAGCTTTCTTT

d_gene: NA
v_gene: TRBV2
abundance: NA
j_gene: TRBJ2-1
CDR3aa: CASSEIALTRNEQFF
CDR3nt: TGTGCCAGCAGTGAAATAGCCCTGACGAGAAATGAGCAGTTCTTC

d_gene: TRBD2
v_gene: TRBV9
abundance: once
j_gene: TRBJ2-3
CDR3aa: CASSSRLAGETDTQYF
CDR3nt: TGTGCCAGCAGCTCCAGACTAGCGGGGGAGACAGATACGCAGTATTTT

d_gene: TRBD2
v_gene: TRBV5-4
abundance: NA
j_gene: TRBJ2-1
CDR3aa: CASSSGTSGSRNEQFF
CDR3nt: TGTGCCAGCAGTTCCGGGACTAGCGGGAGTAGGAATGAGCAGTTCTTC

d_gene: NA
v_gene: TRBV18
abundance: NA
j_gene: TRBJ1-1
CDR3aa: CASSPTPNTEAFF
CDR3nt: TGTGCCAGCTCTCCCACACCAAACACTGAAGCTTTCTTT

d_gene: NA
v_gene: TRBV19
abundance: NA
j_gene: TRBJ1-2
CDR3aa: CASSPRQVGYGYTF
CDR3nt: TGTGCCAGTAGTCCGCGACAGGTTGGGTATGGCTACACCTTC

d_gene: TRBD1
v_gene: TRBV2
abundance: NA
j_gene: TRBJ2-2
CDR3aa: CASSTNRGAGELFF
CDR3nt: TGTGCCAGCAGTACAAACAGGGGTGCAGGGGAGCTGTTTTTT

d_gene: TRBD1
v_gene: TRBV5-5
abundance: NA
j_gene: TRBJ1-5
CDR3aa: CASSRRTGGGNQPQHF
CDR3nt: TGTGCCAGCAGCAGGAGGACAGGGGGAGGCAATCAGCCCCAGCATTTT

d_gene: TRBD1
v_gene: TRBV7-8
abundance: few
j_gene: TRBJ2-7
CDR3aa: CASSSDRVTSYEQYF
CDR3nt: TGTGCCAGCAGCTCGGACAGGGTAACGTCTTACGAGCAGTACTTC

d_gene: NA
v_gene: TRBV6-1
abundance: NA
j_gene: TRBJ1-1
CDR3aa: CASSEGMGGFTEAFF
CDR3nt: TGTGCCAGCAGTGAAGGGATGGGAGGGTTCACTGAAGCTTTCTTT

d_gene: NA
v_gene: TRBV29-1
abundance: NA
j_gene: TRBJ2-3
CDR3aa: CSVVRGTVRTDTQYF
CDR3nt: TGCAGCGTGGTCCGCGGGACGGTCCGCACAGATACGCAGTATTTT

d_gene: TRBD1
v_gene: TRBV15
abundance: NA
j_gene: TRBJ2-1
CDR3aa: CATSRGGQVTGNEQFF
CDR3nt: TGTGCCACCAGCAGAGGGGGACAGGTAACAGGCAATGAGCAGTTCTTC

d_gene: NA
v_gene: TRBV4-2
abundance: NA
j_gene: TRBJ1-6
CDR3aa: CASSQEEGSYRLSSYNSPLHF
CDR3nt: TGTGCCAGCAGCCAAGAAGAGGGCAGTTACCGCCTCAGCTCCTATAATTCACCCCTCCACTTT

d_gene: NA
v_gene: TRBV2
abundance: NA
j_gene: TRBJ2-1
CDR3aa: CASRGTATYNEQFF
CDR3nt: TGTGCCAGCAGGGGGACTGCTACCTACAATGAGCAGTTCTTC

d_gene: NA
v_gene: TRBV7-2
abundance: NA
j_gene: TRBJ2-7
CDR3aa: CASSSTSGDVGEQYF
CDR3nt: TGTGCCAGCAGCTCCACATCAGGGGACGTCGGCGAGCAGTACTTC